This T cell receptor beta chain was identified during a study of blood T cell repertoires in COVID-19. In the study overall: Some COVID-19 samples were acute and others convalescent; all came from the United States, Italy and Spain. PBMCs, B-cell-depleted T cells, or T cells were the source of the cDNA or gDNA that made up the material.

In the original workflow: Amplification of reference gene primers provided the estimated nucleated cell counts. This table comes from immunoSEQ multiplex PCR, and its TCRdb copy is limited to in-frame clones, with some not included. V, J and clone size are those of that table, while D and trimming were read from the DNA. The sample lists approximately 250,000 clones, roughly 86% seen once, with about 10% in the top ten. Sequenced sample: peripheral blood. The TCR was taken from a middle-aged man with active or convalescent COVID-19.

This chain's CDR3 is CACARDRGIIYGYTF. DNA for the CDR3: TGTGCCTGTGCCCGGGACAGGGGCATTATTTATGGCTACACCTTC. The chain recombines TRBV30 with TRBJ1-2, with 10 bases fitting TRBD1. The V gene end was trimmed by 6 bases and the J gene end by 5 bases; junction bases not matched to a gene: 12. CDR1 GTSNPN and CDR2 SVGIG come from the germline V gene (reference sequence). This CDR3 comprises 15 residues. The full variable domain, in which reference TRBV30 and TRBJ1-2 provide the parts outside the CDR3, is SQTIHQWPATLVQPVGSPLSLECTVEGTSNPNLYWYRQAAGRGLQLLFYSVGIGQISSEVPQNLSASRPQDRQFILSSKKLLLSDSGFYLCACARDRGIIYGYTFGSGTRLTVV.